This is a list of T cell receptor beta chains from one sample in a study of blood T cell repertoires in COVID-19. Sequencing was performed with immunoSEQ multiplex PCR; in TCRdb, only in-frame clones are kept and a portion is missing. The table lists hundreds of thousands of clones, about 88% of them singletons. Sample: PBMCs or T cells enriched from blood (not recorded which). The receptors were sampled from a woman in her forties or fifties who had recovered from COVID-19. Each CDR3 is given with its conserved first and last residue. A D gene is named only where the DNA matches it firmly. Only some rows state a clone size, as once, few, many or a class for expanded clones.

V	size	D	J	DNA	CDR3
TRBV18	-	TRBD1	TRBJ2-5	TGTGCCAGCTCAAGAGGACAGGGGAACGGGGAGACCCAGTACTTC	CASSRGQGNGETQYF
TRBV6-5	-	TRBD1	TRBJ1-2	TGTGCCAGCAGCCCATACAGGGGATATGGCTACACCTTC	CASSPYRGYGYTF
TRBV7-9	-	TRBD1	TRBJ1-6	TGTGCCAGCAGCTCCACAGGGGGCGCGGATAATTCACCCCTCCACTTT	CASSSTGGADNSPLHF
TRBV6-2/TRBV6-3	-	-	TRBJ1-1	TGTGCCAGCAGTTACGCCGGTCGCCCGAACACTGAAGCTTTCTTT	CASSYAGRPNTEAFF
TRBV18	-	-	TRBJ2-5	TGTGCCAGCTCACGACTTAGGGGCGCGGAGACCCAGTACTTC	CASSRLRGAETQYF
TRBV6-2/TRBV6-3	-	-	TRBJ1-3	TGTGCCAGCAGTAAGACGGTGCAGGGGACGTGGAACACCATATATTTT	CASSKTVQGTWNTIYF
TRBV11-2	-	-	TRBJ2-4	TGTGCCAGCAGCACCGCTAGCAAAAACATTCAGTACTTC	CASSTASKNIQYF
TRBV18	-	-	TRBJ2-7	TGTGCCAGCTCACTCTACTCCTACGAGCAGTACTTC	CASSLYSYEQYF
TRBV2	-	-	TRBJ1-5	TGTGCCAGCAGTGAGTTGTTTTTCCGGCAGGGCAATCAGCCCCAGCATTTT	CASSELFFRQGNQPQHF
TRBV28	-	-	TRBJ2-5	TGTGCCAGCAGCCCCCGGTTGGGGCCCCGGGAGACCCAGTACTTC	CASSPRLGPRETQYF
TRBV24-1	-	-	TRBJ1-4	TGTGCCACCAGTAACAGAGATGAAAAACTGTTTTTT	CATSNRDEKLFF
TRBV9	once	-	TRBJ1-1	TGTGCCAGCAGCGTAGATGGCAGGGTGACTGAAGCTTTCTTT	CASSVDGRVTEAFF
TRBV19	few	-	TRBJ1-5	TGTGCCAGTAAATTCAGTGAGGGTACTCAGCCCCAGCATTTT	CASKFSEGTQPQHF
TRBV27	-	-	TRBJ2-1	TGTGCCAGCAGTTTATCACGGGACACCTACAATGAGCAGTTCTTC	CASSLSRDTYNEQFF
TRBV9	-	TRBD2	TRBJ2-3	TGTGCCAGCAGCACACCGACTAGCGCGACAGATACGCAGTATTTT	CASSTPTSATDTQYF
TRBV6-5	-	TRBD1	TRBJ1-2	TGTGCCAGCAGTTCCGGGACAGGACGTTATGGCTACACCTTC	CASSSGTGRYGYTF
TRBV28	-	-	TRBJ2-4	TGTGCCAGCAGTTTTGGGCCGTCTTTAGCCAAAAACATTCAGTACTTC	CASSFGPSLAKNIQYF
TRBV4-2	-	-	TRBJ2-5	TGTGCCAGCAGCTCTTACTACGGAGGACGAGAGACCCAGTACTTC	CASSSYYGGRETQYF
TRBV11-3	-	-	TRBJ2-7	TGTGCCAGCAGCGTGGACAGCTCTTACGAGCAGTACTTC	CASSVDSSYEQYF
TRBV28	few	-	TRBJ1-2	TGTGCCAGCAGTTTAAGAGGAGGGAAGGGCTACACCTTC	CASSLRGGKGYTF
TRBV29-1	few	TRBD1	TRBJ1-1	TGCAGCATATTCCGAACGACAGGGTCGGCTGAAGCTTTCTTT	CSIFRTTGSAEAFF
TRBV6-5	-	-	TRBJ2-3	TGTGCCAGCAGTTATGTCTCCAGGGCCTCAGATACGCAGTATTTT	CASSYVSRASDTQYF
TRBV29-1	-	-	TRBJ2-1	TGCAGCGTTGACAGGGGCGATGAGCAGTTCTTC	CSVDRGDEQFF
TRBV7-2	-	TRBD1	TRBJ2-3	TGTGCCAGCAGCCTGGGACAGGCGCTCACAGATACGCAGTATTTT	CASSLGQALTDTQYF
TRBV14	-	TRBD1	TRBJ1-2	TGTGCCAGCAGCCCGATACAGGGGGCTAACTATGGCTACACCTTC	CASSPIQGANYGYTF
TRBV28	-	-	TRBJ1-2	TGTGCCAGCAGCCCCGCTGGAGGGACCCTTTATGGCTACACCTTC	CASSPAGGTLYGYTF
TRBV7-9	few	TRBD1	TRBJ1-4	TGTGCCAGCAGCCCACAGGGGGCAGGGGAAAAACTGTTTTTT	CASSPQGAGEKLFF
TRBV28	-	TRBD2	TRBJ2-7	TGTGCCAGCAGTTTTACGTCGGGAGGGGGCTACGAGCAGTACTTC	CASSFTSGGGYEQYF
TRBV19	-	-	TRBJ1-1	TGTGCCAGTAGTGCACAGGTGAACACTGAAGCTTTCTTT	CASSAQVNTEAFF
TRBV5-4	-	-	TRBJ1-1	TGTGCCAGCAGCCAACCAACAGGCCCGAACACTGAAGCTTTCTTT	CASSQPTGPNTEAFF
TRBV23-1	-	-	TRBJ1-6	TGCGCCAGCAGTAACCCCACCTGGCAGGATAATTCACCCCTCCACTTT	CASSNPTWQDNSPLHF
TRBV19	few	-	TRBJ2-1	TGTGCCAGTAGTATACGGGAGAGGCAGTTCTTC	CASSIRERQFF
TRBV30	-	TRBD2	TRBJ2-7	TGTGCCTGGAGTGTCCCTAGCGGGAGGCCTTCCTACGAGCAGTACTTC	CAWSVPSGRPSYEQYF
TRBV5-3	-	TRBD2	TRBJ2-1	TGTGCCAGAAGCTTCAGACTAGCGAAGAACAATGAGCAGTTCTTC	CARSFRLAKNNEQFF
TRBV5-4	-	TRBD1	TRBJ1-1	TGTGCCAGCAGCCTACCAAAGACAGGGGTTATGAACACTGAAGCTTTCTTT	CASSLPKTGVMNTEAFF
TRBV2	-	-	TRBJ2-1	TGTGCCGGCAGTCGGGCGGACAGCTCCTACAATGAGCAGTTCTTC	CAGSRADSSYNEQFF
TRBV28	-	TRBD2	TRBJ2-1	TGTGCCAGCAGTCTAGCGGGAGGGCCGTCCGAGCAGTTCTTC	CASSLAGGPSEQFF
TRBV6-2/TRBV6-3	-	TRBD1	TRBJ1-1	TGTGCCAGCAGTCAACGATCCGGGACAGGGGGTGTGCGCTTCACTGAAGCTTTCTTT	CASSQRSGTGGVRFTEAFF